These T cell receptor beta chains were read from a single sample in a study of T cells in narcolepsy. Assay used: immunoSEQ multiplex PCR; TCRdb lists only in-frame clones, some missing. This table holds roughly 25,000 clones, around 83% found once. The specimen was CD45RA- memory CD4+ T cells from PBMCs. The receptor source for this set is a human donor with narcolepsy. Both conserved end residues are part of each CDR3. Each record gives: V gene, clone size, D gene, J gene, CDR3 protein, CDR3 DNA. A D gene is named only where the DNA matches it firmly. Clone size, where shown, is once, few, many, or a class for clones that have expanded.

V gene: TRBV4-2
clone size: .
D gene: .
J gene: TRBJ2-7
CDR3 protein: CASSQEGAGTGYEQYF
CDR3 DNA: TGTGCCAGCAGCCAAGAAGGAGCGGGGACAGGCTACGAGCAGTACTTC

V gene: TRBV19
clone size: .
D gene: TRBD1
J gene: TRBJ1-2
CDR3 protein: CASSPWDRERDGYTF
CDR3 DNA: TGTGCCAGTAGTCCCTGGGACAGGGAGAGGGATGGCTACACCTTC

V gene: TRBV28
clone size: few
D gene: .
J gene: TRBJ1-1
CDR3 protein: CASSSTTGLDTEAFF
CDR3 DNA: TGTGCCAGCAGTTCCACCACAGGGTTGGACACTGAAGCTTTCTTT

V gene: TRBV7-3
clone size: .
D gene: TRBD1
J gene: TRBJ2-2
CDR3 protein: CASSLTRQGTGELFF
CDR3 DNA: TGTGCCAGCAGCTTAACCCGACAGGGCACCGGGGAGCTGTTTTTT

V gene: TRBV5-1
clone size: once
D gene: TRBD1
J gene: TRBJ1-4
CDR3 protein: CASSWTGGGSNEKLFF
CDR3 DNA: TGCGCCAGCAGCTGGACTGGAGGGGGCTCGAATGAAAAACTGTTTTTT

V gene: TRBV9
clone size: few
D gene: .
J gene: TRBJ1-2
CDR3 protein: CASSPDRGYGYTF
CDR3 DNA: TGTGCCAGCTCCCCCGATAGGGGCTATGGCTACACCTTC

V gene: TRBV27
clone size: .
D gene: TRBD1
J gene: TRBJ2-3
CDR3 protein: CASSFLWETMTGGTQYF
CDR3 DNA: TGTGCCAGCAGTTTTCTTTGGGAGACGATGACAGGGGGTACGCAGTATTTT

V gene: TRBV28
clone size: .
D gene: TRBD1
J gene: TRBJ1-1
CDR3 protein: CASRRDSLMNTEAFF
CDR3 DNA: TGTGCCAGCAGAAGGGACAGTCTTATGAACACTGAAGCTTTCTTT

V gene: TRBV9
clone size: .
D gene: TRBD2
J gene: TRBJ2-1
CDR3 protein: CASSERGLAGPYNEQFF
CDR3 DNA: TGTGCCAGCAGCGAGAGGGGACTAGCGGGACCCTACAATGAGCAGTTCTTC

V gene: TRBV7-9
clone size: once
D gene: TRBD1
J gene: TRBJ1-4
CDR3 protein: CASSLTQGAEKLFF
CDR3 DNA: TGTGCCAGCAGCTTAACACAGGGGGCAGAAAAACTGTTTTTT

V gene: TRBV7-2
clone size: once
D gene: .
J gene: TRBJ1-2
CDR3 protein: CASRPGGGSNYGYTF
CDR3 DNA: TGTGCCAGCAGACCAGGTGGGGGCTCGAACTATGGCTACACCTTC

V gene: TRBV19
clone size: .
D gene: .
J gene: TRBJ2-1
CDR3 protein: CASSIASRLNNEQFF
CDR3 DNA: TGTGCCAGTAGTATAGCTTCCCGACTAAACAATGAGCAGTTCTTC

V gene: TRBV27
clone size: .
D gene: .
J gene: TRBJ2-5
CDR3 protein: CASRPDRWETQYF
CDR3 DNA: TGTGCCAGCAGGCCTGACAGGTGGGAGACCCAGTACTTC

V gene: TRBV7-2
clone size: .
D gene: TRBD1
J gene: TRBJ1-2
CDR3 protein: CASSSNSGGAHGYTF
CDR3 DNA: TGTGCCAGCAGCTCAAACTCAGGGGGCGCGCATGGCTACACCTTC

V gene: TRBV19
clone size: few
D gene: .
J gene: TRBJ1-1
CDR3 protein: CASSKTGRTEAFF
CDR3 DNA: TGTGCCAGTAGTAAAACGGGAAGGACTGAAGCTTTCTTT

V gene: TRBV10-1
clone size: .
D gene: TRBD2
J gene: TRBJ2-1
CDR3 protein: CASSEEREGRGEQFF
CDR3 DNA: TGCGCCAGCAGTGAAGAGCGGGAGGGCCGAGGTGAGCAGTTCTTC

V gene: TRBV5-4
clone size: .
D gene: TRBD2
J gene: TRBJ2-5
CDR3 protein: CASARGGGTGETQYF
CDR3 DNA: TGTGCCAGCGCCCGGGGGGGCGGGACGGGTGAGACCCAGTACTTC

V gene: TRBV5-6
clone size: .
D gene: .
J gene: TRBJ1-3
CDR3 protein: CASSLGEGGYTIYF
CDR3 DNA: TGTGCCAGCAGCTTGGGTGAGGGCGGATACACCATATATTTT

V gene: TRBV2
clone size: .
D gene: .
J gene: TRBJ1-4
CDR3 protein: CASSTTDSPEEKLFF
CDR3 DNA: TGTGCCAGCAGTACAACTGACAGCCCGGAGGAAAAACTGTTTTTT

V gene: TRBV2
clone size: once
D gene: TRBD2
J gene: TRBJ2-1
CDR3 protein: CASGAGGRQFF
CDR3 DNA: TGTGCCAGCGGAGCGGGAGGGCGGCAGTTCTTC

V gene: TRBV7-9
clone size: .
D gene: TRBD2
J gene: TRBJ2-7
CDR3 protein: CASSLAAGGPEQYF
CDR3 DNA: TGTGCCAGCAGCTTAGCGGCGGGGGGGCCCGAGCAGTACTTC

V gene: TRBV6-1
clone size: .
D gene: TRBD1
J gene: TRBJ2-7
CDR3 protein: CATDRDRGMQHEQYF
CDR3 DNA: TGTGCCACCGACCGGGACAGGGGAATGCAGCACGAGCAGTACTTC

V gene: TRBV11-2
clone size: once
D gene: .
J gene: TRBJ1-2
CDR3 protein: CASSPGNYGYTF
CDR3 DNA: TGTGCCAGCAGCCCCGGGAACTATGGCTACACCTTC

V gene: TRBV11-2
clone size: .
D gene: TRBD1
J gene: TRBJ2-2
CDR3 protein: CASSRRTGGVDTGELFF
CDR3 DNA: TGTGCCAGCAGCCGCCGGACAGGGGGCGTCGACACCGGGGAGCTGTTTTTT

V gene: TRBV13
clone size: .
D gene: .
J gene: TRBJ2-1
CDR3 protein: CASSKLAIGGGEQFF
CDR3 DNA: TGTGCCAGCAGCAAACTAGCGATCGGGGGCGGGGAGCAGTTCTTC

V gene: TRBV19
clone size: .
D gene: .
J gene: TRBJ1-3
CDR3 protein: CASSIGGGPLSGNTIYF
CDR3 DNA: TGTGCCAGTAGTATAGGAGGGGGACCGCTCTCTGGAAACACCATATATTTT

V gene: TRBV7-9
clone size: .
D gene: .
J gene: TRBJ2-7
CDR3 protein: CASSLAPGVTYEQYF
CDR3 DNA: TGTGCCAGCAGCTTAGCGCCAGGGGTAACCTACGAGCAGTACTTC

V gene: TRBV5-1
clone size: .
D gene: TRBD1
J gene: TRBJ1-3
CDR3 protein: CASSLGTGRSGNTIYF
CDR3 DNA: TGCGCCAGCAGCCTTGGGACAGGGAGATCTGGAAACACCATATATTTT

V gene: TRBV19
clone size: few
D gene: TRBD1
J gene: TRBJ2-1
CDR3 protein: CASSPLRQGESPYNEQFF
CDR3 DNA: TGTGCCAGTAGTCCCCTCAGACAGGGAGAATCCCCCTACAATGAGCAGTTCTTC

V gene: TRBV18
clone size: .
D gene: .
J gene: TRBJ1-2
CDR3 protein: CASSPGGGAHYGYTF
CDR3 DNA: TGTGCCAGCTCACCTGGGGGGGGCGCGCACTATGGCTACACCTTC

V gene: TRBV6-1
clone size: few
D gene: .
J gene: TRBJ2-7
CDR3 protein: CASSVAVSYEQYF
CDR3 DNA: TGTGCCAGCAGTGTTGCGGTGTCCTACGAGCAGTACTTC

V gene: TRBV9
clone size: .
D gene: .
J gene: TRBJ1-3
CDR3 protein: CASSVYGDEGNTIYF
CDR3 DNA: TGTGCCAGCAGCGTATACGGGGATGAAGGTAACACCATATATTTT

V gene: TRBV5-4
clone size: .
D gene: TRBD1
J gene: TRBJ1-2
CDR3 protein: CASSSGTGSVNTF
CDR3 DNA: TGTGCCAGCAGCTCCGGGACAGGGAGTGTGAACACCTTC

V gene: TRBV6-5
clone size: .
D gene: TRBD1
J gene: TRBJ2-7
CDR3 protein: CASRSTSGTGYEQYF
CDR3 DNA: TGTGCCAGCAGATCTACGAGTGGGACAGGATACGAGCAGTACTTC

V gene: TRBV5-1
clone size: .
D gene: .
J gene: TRBJ2-3
CDR3 protein: CASMGGAVTDTQYF
CDR3 DNA: TGCGCCAGCATGGGGGGAGCGGTCACAGATACGCAGTATTTT

V gene: TRBV11-3
clone size: .
D gene: .
J gene: TRBJ1-1
CDR3 protein: CASSLDRGEAFF
CDR3 DNA: TGTGCCAGCAGCTTAGATCGGGGTGAAGCTTTCTTT

V gene: TRBV5-1
clone size: .
D gene: TRBD2
J gene: TRBJ2-2
CDR3 protein: CASSSTSIQGTGELFF
CDR3 DNA: TGCGCCAGCAGCTCGACTAGCATCCAGGGTACCGGGGAGCTGTTTTTT

V gene: TRBV5-1
clone size: .
D gene: TRBD2
J gene: TRBJ2-5
CDR3 protein: CASSYPGLAEQETQYF
CDR3 DNA: TGCGCCAGCAGCTATCCGGGACTAGCGGAACAAGAGACCCAGTACTTC

V gene: TRBV30
clone size: .
D gene: TRBD1
J gene: TRBJ1-6
CDR3 protein: CAWSRDRGRNSPLHF
CDR3 DNA: TGTGCCTGGAGTCGGGACAGGGGGCGGAATTCACCCCTCCACTTT

V gene: TRBV19
clone size: few
D gene: .
J gene: TRBJ1-5
CDR3 protein: CASSHGEPQHF
CDR3 DNA: TGTGCCAGTAGTCACGGGGAACCCCAGCATTTT

V gene: TRBV6-5
clone size: .
D gene: .
J gene: TRBJ1-6
CDR3 protein: CASSYGGDVYNSPLHF
CDR3 DNA: TGTGCCAGCAGTTACGGGGGGGATGTCTATAATTCACCCCTCCACTTT

V gene: TRBV5-1
clone size: .
D gene: .
J gene: TRBJ1-1
CDR3 protein: CASSFKSGGDTEAFF
CDR3 DNA: TGCGCCAGCAGCTTCAAGAGTGGTGGAGACACTGAAGCTTTCTTT

V gene: TRBV5-6
clone size: .
D gene: .
J gene: TRBJ1-2
CDR3 protein: CASSLATPRSYTF
CDR3 DNA: TGTGCCAGCAGCTTGGCTACCCCCAGGAGCTACACCTTC

V gene: TRBV5-8
clone size: .
D gene: .
J gene: TRBJ1-1
CDR3 protein: CASRPRPGQGVKVNTEAFF
CDR3 DNA: TGTGCCAGCCGGCCGCGGCCAGGGCAAGGAGTAAAAGTGAACACTGAAGCTTTCTTT

V gene: TRBV5-4
clone size: .
D gene: .
J gene: TRBJ2-7
CDR3 protein: CASSFAGSPEQYF
CDR3 DNA: TGTGCCAGCAGCTTTGCAGGATCTCCCGAGCAGTACTTC

V gene: TRBV5-4
clone size: .
D gene: TRBD1
J gene: TRBJ2-7
CDR3 protein: CASSLRTGDKQYF
CDR3 DNA: TGTGCCAGCAGCTTACGGACAGGGGACAAGCAGTACTTC

V gene: TRBV10-3
clone size: .
D gene: TRBD1
J gene: TRBJ1-5
CDR3 protein: CAISRDTGERNQPQHF
CDR3 DNA: TGTGCCATCAGTAGGGACACAGGGGAAAGGAATCAGCCCCAGCATTTT

V gene: TRBV9
clone size: .
D gene: TRBD2
J gene: TRBJ2-3
CDR3 protein: CASSVVPSGSDTQYF
CDR3 DNA: TGTGCCAGCAGCGTAGTGCCTAGCGGTTCAGATACGCAGTATTTT

V gene: TRBV25-1
clone size: .
D gene: .
J gene: TRBJ1-3
CDR3 protein: CASSEYREGNTIYF
CDR3 DNA: TGTGCCAGCAGTGAATACAGGGAAGGAAACACCATATATTTT

V gene: TRBV5-1
clone size: .
D gene: .
J gene: TRBJ2-2
CDR3 protein: CASSFLAYTGELFF
CDR3 DNA: TGCGCCAGCAGCTTCCTGGCCTACACCGGGGAGCTGTTTTTT